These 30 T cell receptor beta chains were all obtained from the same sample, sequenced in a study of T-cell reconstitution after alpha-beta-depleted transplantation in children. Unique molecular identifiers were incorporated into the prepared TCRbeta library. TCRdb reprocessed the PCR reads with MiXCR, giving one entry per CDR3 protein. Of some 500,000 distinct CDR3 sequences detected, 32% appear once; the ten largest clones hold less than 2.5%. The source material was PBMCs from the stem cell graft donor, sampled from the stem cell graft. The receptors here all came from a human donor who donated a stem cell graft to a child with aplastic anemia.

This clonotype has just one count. The CDR3 nucleotides are TGCAGTGCCCCGAGGAGAGGGCGGAACGCAGATACGCAGTATTTT. It yields the protein CSAPRRGRNADTQYF. The V gene is TRBV20-1, the J gene TRBJ2-3; TRBD2 might be the D (5 bases). The CDR3 has 15 amino acids. With 6 bases removed from V and 4 bases from J, the gap between germline ends came to 20 bases. Germline V CDR1 and CDR2: DFQATT, SNEGSKA (reference sequence).

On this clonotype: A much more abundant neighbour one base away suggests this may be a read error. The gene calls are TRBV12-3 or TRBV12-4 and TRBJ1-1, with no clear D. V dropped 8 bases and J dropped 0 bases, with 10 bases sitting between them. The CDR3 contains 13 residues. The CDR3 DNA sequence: TGTGCCAGCTATACGACGGTGAACACTGAAGCTTTCTTT. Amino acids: CASYTTVNTEAFF.

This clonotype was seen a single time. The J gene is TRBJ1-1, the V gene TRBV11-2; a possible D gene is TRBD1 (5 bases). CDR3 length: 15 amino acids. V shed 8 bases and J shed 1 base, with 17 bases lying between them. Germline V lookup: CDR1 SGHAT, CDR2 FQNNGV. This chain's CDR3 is CASRPGRGENTEAFF. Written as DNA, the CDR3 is TGTGCCAGCCGACCGGGAAGGGGCGAGAACACTGAAGCTTTCTTT. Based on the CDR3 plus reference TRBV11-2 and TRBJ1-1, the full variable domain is EAGVAQSPRYKIIEKRQSVAFWCNPISGHATLYWYQQILGQGPKLLIQFQNNGVVDDSQLPKDRFSAERLKGVDSTLKIQPAKLEDSAVYLCASRPGRGENTEAFFGQGTRLTVV.

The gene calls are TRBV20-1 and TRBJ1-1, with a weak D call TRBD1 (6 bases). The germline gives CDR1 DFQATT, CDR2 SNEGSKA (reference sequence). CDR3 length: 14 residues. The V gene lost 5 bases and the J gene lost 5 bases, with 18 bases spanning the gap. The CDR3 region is CSAPLAGAGTEAFF. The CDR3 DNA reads TGCAGTGCTCCACTAGCGGGGGCCGGGACTGAAGCTTTCTTT.

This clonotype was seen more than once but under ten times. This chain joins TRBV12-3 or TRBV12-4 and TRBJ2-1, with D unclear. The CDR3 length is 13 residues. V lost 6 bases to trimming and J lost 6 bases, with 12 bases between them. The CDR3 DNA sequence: TGTGCCAGCAGCCAAAGACACCCCAATGAGCAGTTCTTC. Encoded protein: CASSQRHPNEQFF.

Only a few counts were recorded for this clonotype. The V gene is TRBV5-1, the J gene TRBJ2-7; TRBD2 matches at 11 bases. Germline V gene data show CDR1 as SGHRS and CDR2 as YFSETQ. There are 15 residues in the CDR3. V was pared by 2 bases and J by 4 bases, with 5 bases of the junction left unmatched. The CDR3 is CASSFTSGRTYEQYF. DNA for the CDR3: TGCGCCAGCAGCTTCACTAGCGGGAGAACGTACGAGCAGTACTTC.

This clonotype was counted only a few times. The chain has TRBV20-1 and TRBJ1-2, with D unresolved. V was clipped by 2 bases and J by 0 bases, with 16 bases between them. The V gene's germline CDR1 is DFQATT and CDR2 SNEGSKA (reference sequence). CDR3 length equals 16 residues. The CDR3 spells CSARLIRVDTNYGYTF. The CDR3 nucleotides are TGCAGTGCTAGATTAATCCGGGTGGATACTAACTATGGCTACACCTTC.

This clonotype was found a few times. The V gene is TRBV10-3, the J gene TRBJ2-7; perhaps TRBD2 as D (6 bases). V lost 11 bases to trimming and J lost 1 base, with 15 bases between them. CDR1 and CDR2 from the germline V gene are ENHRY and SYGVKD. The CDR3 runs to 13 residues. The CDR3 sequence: CASSAGQSYEQYV. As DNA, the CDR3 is TGTGCCTCATCAGCGGGTCAATCCTACGAGCAGTACGTC.

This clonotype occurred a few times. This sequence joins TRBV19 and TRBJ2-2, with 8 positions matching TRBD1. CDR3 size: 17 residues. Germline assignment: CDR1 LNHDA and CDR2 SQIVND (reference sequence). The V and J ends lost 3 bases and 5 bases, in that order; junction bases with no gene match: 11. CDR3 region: CASSIALGTGRTGELFF. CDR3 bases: TGTGCCAGTAGTATTGCTCTTGGGACAGGTCGTACCGGGGAGCTGTTTTTT.

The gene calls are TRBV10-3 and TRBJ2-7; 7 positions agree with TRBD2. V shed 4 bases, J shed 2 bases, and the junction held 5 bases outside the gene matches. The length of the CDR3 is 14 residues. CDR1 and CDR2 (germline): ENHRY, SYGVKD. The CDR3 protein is CAISVEAGPYEQYV. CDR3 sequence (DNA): TGTGCCATCAGTGTTGAAGCGGGACCCTACGAGCAGTACGTC.

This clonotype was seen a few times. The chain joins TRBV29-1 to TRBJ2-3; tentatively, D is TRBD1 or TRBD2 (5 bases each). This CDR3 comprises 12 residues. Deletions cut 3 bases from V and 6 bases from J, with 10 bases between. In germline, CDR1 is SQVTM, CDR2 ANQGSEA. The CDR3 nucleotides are TGCAGCGTTGAGACGGGGCCCGATACGCAGTATTTT. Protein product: CSVETGPDTQYF.

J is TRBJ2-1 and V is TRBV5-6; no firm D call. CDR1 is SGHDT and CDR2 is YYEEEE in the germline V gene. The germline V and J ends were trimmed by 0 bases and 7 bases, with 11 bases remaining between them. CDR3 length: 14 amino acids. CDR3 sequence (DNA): TGTGCCAGCAGCTTGGAAGGCAGGACGAATGAGCAGTTCTTC. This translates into CASSLEGRTNEQFF.

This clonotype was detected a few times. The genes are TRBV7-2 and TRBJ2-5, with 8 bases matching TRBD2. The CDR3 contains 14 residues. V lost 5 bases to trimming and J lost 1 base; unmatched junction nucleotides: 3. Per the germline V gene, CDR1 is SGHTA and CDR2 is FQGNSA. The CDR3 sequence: CASSPGLAQETQYF. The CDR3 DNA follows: TGTGCCAGCAGCCCAGGACTAGCCCAAGAGACCCAGTACTTC.

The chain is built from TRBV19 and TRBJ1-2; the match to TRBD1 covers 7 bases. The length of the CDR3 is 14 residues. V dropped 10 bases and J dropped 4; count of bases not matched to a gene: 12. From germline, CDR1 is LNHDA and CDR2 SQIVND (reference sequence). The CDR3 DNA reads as TGTGCCACTACGGGAGGGGGCGCCTTCTATGGCTACACCTTC. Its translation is CATTGGGAFYGYTF.

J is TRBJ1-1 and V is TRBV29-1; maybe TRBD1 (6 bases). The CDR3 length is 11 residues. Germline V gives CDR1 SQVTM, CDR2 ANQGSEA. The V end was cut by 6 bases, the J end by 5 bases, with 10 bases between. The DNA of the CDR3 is TGCAGCGTGAGGGGGGTGACTGAAGCTTTCTTT. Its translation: CSVRGVTEAFF.

CDR3 in amino acids: CASSVAGQGTAGYEQYF. DNA for the CDR3: TGTGCCAGCAGCGTGGCCGGCCAGGGAACCGCGGGATACGAGCAGTACTTC. This rearrangement joins TRBV9 to TRBJ2-7, with D perhaps TRBD2 (6 bases). V was pared by 2 bases and J by 4 bases, with 22 bases between. CDR1 SGDLS and CDR2 YYNGEE come from the germline V gene. The length of the CDR3 is 17 residues.

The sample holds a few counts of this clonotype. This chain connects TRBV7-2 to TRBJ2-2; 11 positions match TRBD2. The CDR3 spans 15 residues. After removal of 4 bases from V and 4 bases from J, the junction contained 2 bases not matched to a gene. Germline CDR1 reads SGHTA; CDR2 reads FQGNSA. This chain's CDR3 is CASSSGLAVTGELFF. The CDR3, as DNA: TGTGCCAGCAGCTCGGGACTAGCGGTCACCGGGGAGCTGTTTTTT.

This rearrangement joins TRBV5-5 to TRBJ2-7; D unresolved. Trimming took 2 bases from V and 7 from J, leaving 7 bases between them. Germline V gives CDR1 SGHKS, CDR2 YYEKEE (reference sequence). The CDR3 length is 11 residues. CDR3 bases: TGTGCCAGCAGCTTCGGCCGGGAGCAGTACGTC. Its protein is CASSFGREQYV.

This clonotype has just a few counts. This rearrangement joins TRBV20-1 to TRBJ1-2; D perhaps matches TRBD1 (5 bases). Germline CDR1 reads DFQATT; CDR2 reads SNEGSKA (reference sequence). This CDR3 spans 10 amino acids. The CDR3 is CSGRGDGYTF. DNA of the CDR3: TGCAGCGGGCGGGGGGACGGCTACACCTTC.

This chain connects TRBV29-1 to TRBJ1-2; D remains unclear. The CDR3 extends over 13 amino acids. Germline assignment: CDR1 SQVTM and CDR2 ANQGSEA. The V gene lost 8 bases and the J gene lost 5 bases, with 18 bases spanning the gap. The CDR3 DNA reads TGCAGCATAAGGGTCAGAGGCGGGTATGGCTACACCTTC. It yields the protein CSIRVRGGYGYTF.

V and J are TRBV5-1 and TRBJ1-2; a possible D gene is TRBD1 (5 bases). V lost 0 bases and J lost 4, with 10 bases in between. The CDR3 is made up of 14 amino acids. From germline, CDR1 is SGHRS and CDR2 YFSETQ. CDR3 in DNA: TGCGCCAGCAGCTTGGCTGGGGGTATCTATGGCTACACCTTC. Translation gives CASSLAGGIYGYTF. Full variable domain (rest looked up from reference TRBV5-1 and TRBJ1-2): KAGVTQTPRYLIKTRGQQVTLSCSPISGHRSVSWYQQTPGQGLQFLFEYFSETQRNKGNFPGRFSGRQFSNSRSEMNVSTLELGDSALYLCASSLAGGIYGYTFGSGTRLTVV.

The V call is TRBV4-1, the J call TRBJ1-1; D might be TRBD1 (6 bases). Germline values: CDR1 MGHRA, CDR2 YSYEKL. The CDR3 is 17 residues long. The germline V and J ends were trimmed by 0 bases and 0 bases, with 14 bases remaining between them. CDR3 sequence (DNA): TGCGCCAGCAGCCAAGATGGGGTAGGGGGTATGAACACTGAAGCTTTCTTT. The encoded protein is CASSQDGVGGMNTEAFF.

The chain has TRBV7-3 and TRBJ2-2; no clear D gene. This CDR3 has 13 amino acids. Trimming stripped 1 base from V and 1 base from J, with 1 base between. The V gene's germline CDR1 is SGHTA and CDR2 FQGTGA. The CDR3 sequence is CASSLKNTGELFF. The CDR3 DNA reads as TGTGCCAGCAGCTTAAAGAACACCGGGGAGCTGTTTTTT.

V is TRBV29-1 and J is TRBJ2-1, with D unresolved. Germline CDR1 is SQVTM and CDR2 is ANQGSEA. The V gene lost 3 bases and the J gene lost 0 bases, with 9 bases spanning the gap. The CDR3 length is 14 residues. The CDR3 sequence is CSVDSTNSYNEQFF. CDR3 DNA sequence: TGCAGCGTTGACTCAACTAACTCCTACAATGAGCAGTTCTTC.

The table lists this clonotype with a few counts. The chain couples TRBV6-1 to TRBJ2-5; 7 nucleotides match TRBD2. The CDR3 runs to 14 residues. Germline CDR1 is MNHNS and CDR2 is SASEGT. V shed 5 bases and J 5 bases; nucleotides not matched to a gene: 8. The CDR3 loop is CASSTRTRRETQYF. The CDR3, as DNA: TGTGCCAGCAGTACCCGGACTAGAAGGGAGACCCAGTACTTC.

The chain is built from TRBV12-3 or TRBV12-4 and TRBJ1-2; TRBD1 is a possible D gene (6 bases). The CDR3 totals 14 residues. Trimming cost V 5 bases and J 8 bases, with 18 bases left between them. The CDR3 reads CASSTPRGPGGYTF. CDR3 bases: TGTGCCAGCAGTACGCCCCGGGGGCCTGGCGGCTACACCTTC.

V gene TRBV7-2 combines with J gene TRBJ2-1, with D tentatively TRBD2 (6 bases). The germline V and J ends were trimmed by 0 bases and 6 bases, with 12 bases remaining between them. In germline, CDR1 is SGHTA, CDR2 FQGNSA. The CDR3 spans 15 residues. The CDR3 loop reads CASSLAGSRSNEQFF. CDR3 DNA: TGTGCCAGCAGCTTAGCCGGGAGTAGGAGCAATGAGCAGTTCTTC.

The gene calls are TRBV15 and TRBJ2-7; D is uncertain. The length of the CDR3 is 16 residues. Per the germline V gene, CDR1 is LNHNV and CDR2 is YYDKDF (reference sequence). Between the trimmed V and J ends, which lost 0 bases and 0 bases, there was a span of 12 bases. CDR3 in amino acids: CATSRDSSSGSYEQYV. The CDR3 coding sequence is TGTGCCACCAGCAGAGACTCCTCCTCGGGCTCCTACGAGCAGTACGTC.

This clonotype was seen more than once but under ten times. The CDR3: CASPRGGRGGHEKLFF. CDR3 DNA sequence: TGTGCCAGCCCGAGGGGAGGAAGGGGGGGACATGAAAAACTGTTTTTT. This chain uses TRBV7-8 with TRBJ1-4, with D tentatively TRBD1 (6 bases). The CDR3 runs 16 residues. The germline V gene encodes CDR1 SGHVS and CDR2 FQNEAQ. The V end was cut by 8 bases, the J end by 6 bases, with 22 bases between.

The CDR3 sequence is CASSPPGGPRSYEQYF. As DNA, the CDR3 is TGCGCCAGCAGCCCGCCGGGGGGCCCCAGATCCTACGAGCAGTACTTC. The rearrangement uses TRBV5-1 and TRBJ2-7; a possible D gene is TRBD2 (7 bases). The germline V gene encodes CDR1 SGHRS and CDR2 YFSETQ. V lost 4 bases and J lost 1, with 18 bases in between. This CDR3 region has 16 residues.